A selection of T cell receptor beta chains follows, all from one sample in a study of breast tumors, draining lymph nodes, adjacent tissues. Each CDR3 protein is one row after TCRdb ran MiXCR on the multiplex PCR reads. The sample includes 120,000 to 150,000 distinct CDR3 sequences, over 25% of them seen just once. Sequencing was carried out using axillary lymph node tissue. The receptor set was obtained from a female donor with breast cancer. Some clones in this sample may be carry-over from other donors' samples. Both conserved end residues are part of each CDR3. The D gene is left open where the match is weak. Expanded clones are given a class, and other clones once, few, many or no size at all.

clone size,J gene,V gene,D gene,CDR3 protein,CDR3 DNA
-,TRBJ2-5,TRBV11-2,-,CASSLVRTTQGIRQETQYF,TGTGCCAGCAGCTTAGTTCGTACTACACAGGGTATCAGGCAAGAGACCCAGTACTTC
many,TRBJ2-7,TRBV27,TRBD1,CASSTRQGYEQYF,TGTGCCAGCAGTACCCGACAGGGCTACGAGCAGTACTTC
-,TRBJ1-6,TRBV6-1,TRBD1,CASRPGSGTVQSPLHF,TGTGCCAGCAGGCCGGGGAGCGGGACAGTTCAATCACCCCTCCACTTT
-,TRBJ2-3,TRBV11-2,-,CASSFFGGGSDTQYF,-
many,TRBJ1-5,TRBV6-5,-,CASSVSTANQPQHF,TGTGCCAGCAGCGTATCGACAGCGAATCAGCCCCAGCATTTT
many,TRBJ2-3,TRBV19,-,CASSMRQSGTDTQYF,TGTGCCAGTAGTATGAGACAGAGTGGCACAGATACGCAGTATTTT
once,TRBJ1-5,TRBV19,-,CASGASTGYSNQPQRF,TGTGCCAGTGGCGCGTCCACTGGATATAGCAATCAGCCCCAGCGTTTT
once,TRBJ1-1,TRBV10-1,TRBD1,CASSRQGLTEAFF,TGCGCCAGCAGTAGACAGGGGCTCACTGAAGCTTTCTTT
few,TRBJ1-4,TRBV18,-,CASSPGEIAATNEKLFF,TGTGCCAGCTCACCTGGAGAGATAGCAGCAACTAATGAAAAACTGTTTTTT
-,TRBJ2-2,TRBV6-4,-,CASSPGLVTGELFF,TGTGCCAGCAGTCCGGGACTGGTGACCGGGGAGCTGTTTTTT
-,TRBJ2-3,TRBV7-2,TRBD1,CASRRGPSADTQYF,TGTGCCAGCAGGAGGGGGCCCAGCGCAGATACGCAGTATTTT
many,TRBJ2-2,TRBV5-8,TRBD1,CASSSQGDTGELFF,TGTGCCAGCAGCTCACAGGGGGACACCGGGGAGCTGTTTTTT
-,TRBJ1-6,TRBV25-1,TRBD1,CASSEWGRGQGVYDNSPLHF,TGTGCCAGCAGTGAATGGGGAAGGGGACAGGGGGTTTATGATAATTCACCCCTCCACTTT
-,TRBJ1-5,TRBV19,TRBD1,CASSSDRVRPQHF,TGTGCCAGTAGTTCGGACAGGGTCCGGCCCCAGCATTTT
many,TRBJ1-3,TRBV10-3,-,CAISEAATGGNTIYF,TGTGCCATCAGTGAGGCAGCGACAGGTGGAAACACCATATATTTT
once,TRBJ2-7,TRBV10-3,-,CAISDLGLGSEQYF,TGTGCCATCAGTGATTTGGGGCTCGGTTCCGAGCAGTACTTC
many,TRBJ1-6,TRBV9,TRBD1,CASSATGQDRSPLHF,TGTGCCAGCAGCGCTACGGGACAGGACAGATCACCCCTCCACTTT
-,TRBJ2-7,TRBV30,-,CAFVDSYEQYF,TGTGCCTTTGTTGACTCCTACGAGCAGTACTTC
few,TRBJ2-1,TRBV11-2,TRBD2,CASSLPGLAGVEQFF,TGTGCCAGCAGCCTCCCTGGACTAGCGGGGGTAGAGCAGTTCTTC
few,TRBJ1-1,TRBV30,-,CAWKPESTEAFF,TGTGCCTGGAAGCCCGAAAGCACTGAAGCTTTCTTT
-,TRBJ1-6,TRBV7-9,TRBD1,CASSWWTGGANSPLHF,TGTGCCAGCAGCTGGTGGACAGGGGGCGCGAATTCACCCCTCCACTTT
many,TRBJ2-5,TRBV12-3/TRBV12-4,-,CASSLLGAQETQYF,TGTGCCAGCAGCCTTTTAGGGGCCCAAGAGACCCAGTACTTC
-,TRBJ2-3,TRBV20-1,TRBD1,CSAYRQGPDTQYF,TGCAGTGCCTACCGACAGGGTCCAGATACGCAGTATTTT
many,TRBJ1-4,TRBV2,-,CASTGDWGEKLFF,TGTGCCAGCACCGGGGATTGGGGTGAAAAACTGTTTTTT
-,TRBJ1-1,TRBV20-1,TRBD1,CSARDIGQGNNPEAFF,TGCAGTGCTAGAGATATCGGACAGGGGAATAACCCTGAGGCTTTCTTT
many,TRBJ1-6,TRBV6-5,-,CASSYSDSYNSPLHF,TGTGCCAGCAGTTACTCGGACAGCTATAATTCACCCCTCCACTTT
many,TRBJ2-2,TRBV9,-,CASSVYGGELFF,TGTGCCAGCAGCGTATATGGGGGGGAGCTGTTTTTT
many,TRBJ1-4,TRBV6-4,TRBD1,CASSEGTGNEKLFF,TGTGCCAGCAGTGAGGGGACAGGGAATGAAAAACTGTTTTTT
-,TRBJ1-1,TRBV7-9,-,CASSLDRGYTEAFF,TGTGCCAGCAGCTTGGATAGGGGGTATACTGAAGCTTTCTTT
many,TRBJ2-3,TRBV6-6,-,CASSYGHDTQYF,TGTGCCAGCAGTTACGGGCACGATACGCAGTATTTT
many,TRBJ2-1,TRBV6-6,-,CASSFSGESTEQFF,TGTGCCAGCAGCTTTTCTGGGGAATCGACTGAGCAGTTCTTC
many,TRBJ1-2,TRBV6-6,-,CASSPASGGIGGYTF,TGTGCCAGCAGCCCCGCGTCGGGGGGCATTGGAGGCTACACCTTC
-,TRBJ1-1,TRBV9,-,CASSSRGWNTEAFF,TGTGCCAGCAGCAGCCGCGGATGGAACACTGAAGCTTTCTTT
medium-sized,TRBJ2-2,TRBV24-1,-,CATRSPNTGELFF,TGTGCCACCAGATCACCGAACACCGGGGAGCTGTTTTTT
few,TRBJ1-1,TRBV7-2,-,CASSFLAGTEAFF,TGTGCCAGCAGCTTTTTGGCTGGAACTGAAGCTTTCTTT
many,TRBJ2-3,TRBV19,TRBD1,CASSWTGTSTDTQYF,TGTGCCAGTAGCTGGACAGGAACTAGCACAGATACGCAGTATTTT
few,TRBJ1-4,TRBV5-1,TRBD1,CASSFQGGNEELFF,TGCGCCAGCAGCTTCCAGGGGGGAAATGAAGAACTGTTTTTT
-,TRBJ2-3,TRBV20-1,TRBD1,CSARKGQNTDTQYF,TGCAGTGCTAGGAAGGGACAGAACACAGATACGCAGTATTTT
many,TRBJ2-3,TRBV7-9,-,CASSLRETDTQYF,TGTGCCAGCAGCCTCAGGGAGACAGATACGCAGTATTTT
many,TRBJ1-2,TRBV25-1,TRBD1,CASSGTGLVNGYTF,TGTGCCAGCAGTGGGACAGGGTTGGTTAATGGCTACACCTTC